A selection of T cell receptor beta chains follows, all from one sample in a study of blood T cell repertoires in COVID-19. Some clones are missing from TCRdb's copy, which holds only in-frame ones; the method was immunoSEQ multiplex PCR. The top ten clones hold about 2% of a sample with about 300,000 clones, roughly nine tenths of them seen once. What was sequenced was peripheral blood. The receptor source for this set is a woman in her 30s with COVID-19, enrolled during active disease. Each CDR3 is given with its conserved first and last residue. A D gene is named only where the DNA matches it firmly. A row's size may be missing; if present it is once, few, many or a size class.

j_call clone_size v_call d_call cdr3_nt cdr3_aa
TRBJ2-2 - TRBV5-5 TRBD1 TGTGCCAGCAGGAGCGGACAGGCCTACACCGGGGAGCTGTTTTTT CASRSGQAYTGELFF
TRBJ2-3 - TRBV6-2/TRBV6-3 TRBD1 TGTGCCAGCAGTTACTCGAGGGGGCGCTCCGTGGATACGCAGTATTTT CASSYSRGRSVDTQYF
TRBJ1-2 - TRBV5-4 TRBD1 TGTGCCAGCAGCCTCCGACAGGGGAATGGCTACACCTTC CASSLRQGNGYTF
TRBJ2-5 - TRBV5-4 TRBD1 TGTGCCAGCAGTGTAGGGGGCAGAGAGACCCAGTACTTC CASSVGGRETQYF
TRBJ1-4 - TRBV4-2 - TGTGCCAGCAGCCAAGTCCAGACAGCGATGAATGAAAAACTGTTTTTT CASSQVQTAMNEKLFF
TRBJ1-1 - TRBV6-1 TRBD1 TGTGCCAGCAGTGAGGCGGACAGGGGTAACACTGAAGCTTTCTTT CASSEADRGNTEAFF
TRBJ2-5 - TRBV4-2 - TGTGCCAGCAGCTCTCAAGAGACCCAGTACTTC CASSSQETQYF
TRBJ1-1 - TRBV10-1 - TGCGCCAGCAGTGAGGGGCAGTTTGAAGCTTTCTTT CASSEGQFEAFF
TRBJ2-2 - TRBV27 - TGTGCCAGCAGTTTAGCGGTTCAGACCACCGGGGAGCTGTTTTTT CASSLAVQTTGELFF
TRBJ1-6 once TRBV2 - TGTGCCAGCAGTGGGGCCAGGGTTAATTCACCCCTCCACTTT CASSGARVNSPLHF
TRBJ1-1 few TRBV5-4 - TGTGCCAGCAGCAAAATGTTGGCGGGCACTGAAGCTTTCTTT CASSKMLAGTEAFF
TRBJ1-6 - TRBV28 TRBD1 TGTGCCACAGGGACAGGGAATTCACCCCTCCACTTT CATGTGNSPLHF
TRBJ2-3 - TRBV2 - TGTGCCAGCAGTGAAGCGGTACCGGGCACAGATACGCAGTATTTT CASSEAVPGTDTQYF
TRBJ1-1 few TRBV28 TRBD1 TGTGCCAGCAGTGAGGGACAGCCTTACACTGAAGCTTTCTTT CASSEGQPYTEAFF
TRBJ1-6 - TRBV4-3 - TGCGCCAGCAGCCAAGCCCCGGGGGGCGGGAATTCACCCCTCCACTTT CASSQAPGGGNSPLHF